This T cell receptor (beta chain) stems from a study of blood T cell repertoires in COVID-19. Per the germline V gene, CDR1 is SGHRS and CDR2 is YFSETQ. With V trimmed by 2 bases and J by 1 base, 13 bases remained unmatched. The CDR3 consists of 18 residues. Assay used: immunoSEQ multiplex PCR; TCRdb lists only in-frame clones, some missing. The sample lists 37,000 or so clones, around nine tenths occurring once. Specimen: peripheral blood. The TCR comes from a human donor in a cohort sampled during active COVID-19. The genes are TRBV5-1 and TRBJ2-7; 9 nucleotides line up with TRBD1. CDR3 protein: CASSFLPQGQGFSYEQYF. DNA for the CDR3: TGCGCCAGCAGCTTCCTGCCTCAGGGACAGGGATTTTCCTACGAGCAGTACTTC.